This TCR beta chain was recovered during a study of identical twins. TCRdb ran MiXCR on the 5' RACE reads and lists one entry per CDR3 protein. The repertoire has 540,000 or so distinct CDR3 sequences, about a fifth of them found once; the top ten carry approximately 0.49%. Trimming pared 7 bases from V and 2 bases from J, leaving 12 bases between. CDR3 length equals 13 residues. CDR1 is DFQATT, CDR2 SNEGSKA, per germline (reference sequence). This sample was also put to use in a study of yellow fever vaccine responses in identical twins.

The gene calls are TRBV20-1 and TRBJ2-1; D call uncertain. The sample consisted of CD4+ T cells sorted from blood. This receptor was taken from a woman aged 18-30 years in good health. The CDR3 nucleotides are TGCAGTGTAAATAGCCATCCCTACAATGAGCAGTTCTTC. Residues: CSVNSHPYNEQFF.